These 17 T cell receptor beta chains share one sample of origin, sequenced in a study of blood T cell repertoires in COVID-19. Using immunoSEQ multiplex PCR, the repertoire was profiled, and TCRdb retains in-frame clones only, with some absent. The table lists 350,000 or so clones, more than 70% of them singletons. The sample consisted of peripheral blood. These receptor sequences come from a woman in her sixties or seventies with COVID-19, enrolled during active disease.

This chain connects TRBV10-2 to TRBJ2-3; tentative D call: TRBD2 (6 bases). V was cut by 5 bases and J by 6 bases, with 9 bases left in between. The CDR3 totals 12 residues. CDR1 and CDR2 from the germline V gene are WSHSY and SAAADI. The CDR3 reads CASSPRGDTQYF. CDR3 nucleotide sequence: TGCGCCAGCAGTCCCCGGGGGGATACGCAGTATTTT.

The V call is TRBV4-2, the J call TRBJ1-3; D ambiguous. Germline V gene lookup returns CDR1 LGHNA and CDR2 YNFKEQ. Trimming removed 1 base at V and 8 bases at J, with 15 bases between. The CDR3 runs 15 residues. Here the CDR3 reads CASSQARGVEDTIYF. The CDR3 coding sequence is TGTGCCAGCAGCCAAGCAAGAGGAGTGGAGGACACCATATATTTT.

This chain uses TRBV28 with TRBJ2-7; the match to TRBD1 covers 9 bases. CDR3 length: 15 residues. The germline V gene encodes CDR1 MDHEN and CDR2 SYDVKM. The ends lost 7 bases at V and 1 base at J; junction bases unmatched: 8. The CDR3 bases are TGTGCCAGCACCCCAGTAGGGACAGGGTCCTACGAGCAGTACTTC. It yields the protein CASTPVGTGSYEQYF.

CDR3 amino acids: CASVQGLTDTQYF. CDR3 DNA sequence: TGTGCCAGCGTCCAGGGGCTCACAGATACGCAGTATTTT. V and J are TRBV2 and TRBJ2-3, with a tentative D call TRBD1 (6 bases). The ends were cut back, 8 bases at V and 2 bases at J, with 11 bases in the middle. CDR3 length equals 13 residues. The V gene's germline CDR1 is SNHLY and CDR2 FYNNEI.

The V gene is TRBV2, the J gene TRBJ1-2; possible D gene TRBD1, 5 bases. In germline, CDR1 is SNHLY, CDR2 FYNNEI. There are 14 residues in the CDR3. V shed 3 bases and J shed 2 bases, with 10 bases lying between them. The CDR3 region is CASSDQGLNYGYTF. The CDR3 DNA sequence: TGTGCCAGCAGTGACCAGGGTCTGAACTATGGCTACACCTTC.

The chain is built from TRBV2 and TRBJ2-7, with TRBD2 identical over 8 bases. This CDR3 is built from 15 residues. The ends lost 6 bases at V and 8 bases at J; junction bases unmatched: 15. Germline assignment: CDR1 SNHLY and CDR2 FYNNEI. CDR3 sequence (DNA): TGTGCCAGCAGGGGGGCCACGGGACTAGTACAAAAGCAGTACTTC. It encodes CASRGATGLVQKQYF. Filled out from reference TRBV2 and TRBJ2-7, the complete variable domain reads EPEVTQTPSHQVTQMGQEVILRCVPISNHLYFYWYRQILGQKVEFLVSFYNNEISEKSEIFDDQFSVERPDGSNFTLKIRSTKLEDSAMYFCASRGATGLVQKQYFGPGTRLTVT.

This chain joins TRBV6-2 or TRBV6-3 and TRBJ2-7, with TRBD1 identical over 7 bases. This CDR3 has 15 amino acids. The ends lost 2 bases at V and 2 bases at J; junction bases unmatched: 6. The germline V gene has CDR1 MNHEY and CDR2 SVGEGT. CDR3 bases: TGTGCCAGCAGTTACAGGACAGGCTTACCCTACGAGCAGTACTTC. It codes for CASSYRTGLPYEQYF.

V and J are TRBV6-5 and TRBJ1-1; a possible D gene is TRBD1 (6 bases). The germline V gene encodes CDR1 MNHEY and CDR2 SVGAGI. Trimming left V 0 bases short and J 4 bases short, with 15 bases between. The CDR3 is 16 residues long. The CDR3 DNA follows: TGTGCCAGCAGTTACTCGCGGGGGCTAGTGTCCACTGAAGCTTTCTTT. The encoded protein is CASSYSRGLVSTEAFF.

V gene TRBV19 combines with J gene TRBJ1-1; D gene ambiguous. Germline CDR1 is LNHDA and CDR2 is SQIVND (reference sequence). The CDR3 length is 14 residues. Trimming shortened V by 4 bases and J by 5 bases, and 14 bases separated the two germline ends. CDR3 residues: CASSTRTWRTEAFF. CDR3 DNA sequence: TGTGCCAGTAGTACCAGGACCTGGAGGACTGAAGCTTTCTTT.

The chain's CDR3 is CASSDRAAEQDGYTF. The CDR3 coding sequence is TGTGCCAGCAGTGATAGGGCGGCCGAACAGGATGGCTACACCTTC. V is TRBV6-1 and J is TRBJ1-2, with D perhaps matching TRBD1 (5 bases). Germline loops: CDR1 MNHNS, CDR2 SASEGT. The CDR3 totals 15 residues. V was clipped by 3 bases and J by 6 bases, with 17 bases between them.

The chain has TRBV9 and TRBJ2-7, with D unresolved. The germline V gene has CDR1 SGDLS and CDR2 YYNGEE. CDR3 length: 13 amino acids. V dropped 3 bases and J dropped 0 bases, with 7 bases sitting between them. The CDR3 DNA follows: TGTGCCAGCAGCGCCCTCAGCTCCTACGAGCAGTACTTC. Its translation is CASSALSSYEQYF.

J is TRBJ2-7 and V is TRBV29-1; D not certain. Germline loops: CDR1 SQVTM, CDR2 ANQGSEA. Between the trimmed V and J ends, which lost 0 bases and 1 base, there was a span of 10 bases. The CDR3 has 14 amino acids. In nucleotides, the CDR3 is TGCAGCGTTGAAGATCTTAGAGAATCCTACGAGCAGTACTTC. Translating it yields CSVEDLRESYEQYF.

The V and J genes are TRBV10-1 and TRBJ1-1, with a weak D call TRBD1 (6 bases). CDR1 and CDR2 from the germline V gene are WNHNN and SYGVQD (reference sequence). V shed 6 bases and J shed 7 bases, with 12 bases lying between them. The CDR3 is 12 amino acids. The CDR3 spells CASSSDRFEAFF. The CDR3 bases are TGCGCCAGCAGCTCAGACAGGTTTGAAGCTTTCTTT.

Only one count was recorded for this clone. V and J are TRBV3-1 (or the pseudogene TRBV3-2) and TRBJ2-5; 7 positions match TRBD1. This CDR3 comprises 13 residues. CDR1 LGHDT and CDR2 YNNKEL come from the germline V gene (reference sequence). The V segment lost 3 bases and the J segment 5 bases; nucleotides outside the gene matches: 3. The CDR3 here is CASSHRQGETQYF. CDR3 DNA sequence: TGTGCCAGCAGCCACCGACAGGGCGAGACCCAGTACTTC.

V usage is TRBV5-1 and J usage is TRBJ2-7; the D is unclear. This CDR3 comprises 14 residues. The germline CDR1 and CDR2 sequences are SGHRS and YFSETQ. Trimming took 4 bases from V and 2 from J, leaving 13 bases between them. The CDR3 DNA reads as TGCGCCAGCAGCCCTCCGGTCCTCACCTACGAGCAGTACTTC. It specifies CASSPPVLTYEQYF.

This clone was seen more than once but under ten times. The V gene is TRBV19, the J gene TRBJ1-1, with D unclear. Per germline, CDR1 LNHDA and CDR2 SQIVND (reference sequence). The CDR3 spans 13 residues. Trimming left V 5 bases short and J 0 bases short, with 7 bases between. The CDR3 protein is CASSGRLNTEAFF. The DNA of the CDR3 is TGTGCCAGTAGTGGGAGGCTGAACACTGAAGCTTTCTTT.

V gene TRBV27 combines with J gene TRBJ2-2; D unresolved. Trimming shortened V by 3 bases and J by 6 bases, and 5 bases separated the two germline ends. This CDR3 comprises 12 residues. CDR1 is MNHEY and CDR2 is SMNVEV in the germline V gene (reference sequence). The CDR3 loop is CASSFSSGELFF. The CDR3, as DNA: TGTGCCAGCAGTTTTTCATCCGGGGAGCTGTTTTTT.